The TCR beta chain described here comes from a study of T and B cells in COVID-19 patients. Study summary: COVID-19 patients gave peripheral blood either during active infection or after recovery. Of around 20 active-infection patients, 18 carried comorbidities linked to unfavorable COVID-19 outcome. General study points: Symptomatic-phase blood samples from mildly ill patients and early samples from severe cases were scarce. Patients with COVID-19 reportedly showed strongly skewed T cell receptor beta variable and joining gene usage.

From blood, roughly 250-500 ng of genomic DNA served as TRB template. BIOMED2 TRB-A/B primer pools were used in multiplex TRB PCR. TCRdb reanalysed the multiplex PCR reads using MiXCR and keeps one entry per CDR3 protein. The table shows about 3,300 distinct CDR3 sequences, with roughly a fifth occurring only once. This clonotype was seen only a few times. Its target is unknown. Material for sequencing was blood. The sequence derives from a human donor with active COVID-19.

This chain's CDR3 is CASSQDVQGTARTYEQYF. CDR3 in DNA: TGTGCCAGCAGCCAAGATGTTCAGGGGACAGCACGTACCTACGAGCAGTACTTC. The chain uses TRBV14 and TRBJ2-7, with 7 nucleotides matching TRBD1. CDR1 and CDR2 from the germline V gene are SGHDN and FVKESK. J was trimmed by 2 bases and V by 0 bases; bases with no gene match: 13. The CDR3 extends over 18 amino acids.